This T cell receptor beta chain was captured by sequencing in a study of beta chain features in type 1 diabetes. Overall study: Cells sorted and examined across all samples totaled 85 million to 130 million. Study-wide results and limits: It was possible that PCR favored shorter templates, equally so in patients and controls. The study found moderately but significantly shorter TCRB CDR3s in all four CD4+ subsets of Type 1 diabetes patients.

On this clone: Its target is not known.

TCRB transcripts that were expressed got sequenced, as all of the isolated RNA had been reverse transcribed. TCRdb's copy holds only in-frame clones and misses some; the assay was immunoSEQ multiplex PCR. The sample lists 450,000 to 600,000 clones, about 30% occurring once. This CDR3 comprises 13 residues. Trimming left V 6 bases short and J 2 bases short, with 14 bases between. CDR1 and CDR2 from the germline V gene are SQVTM and ANQGSEA. Sorted cells reached over 95% purity in every population. The rearrangement uses TRBV29-1 and TRBJ2-7; D might be TRBD2 (6 bases). The sequenced sample consisted of naive CD4+ T cells from blood. This TCR derives from a young man in good health. The CDR3 DNA follows: TGCAGCGTGAAGGGACTGGCAGCCTACGAGCAGTACTTC. This codes for CSVKGLAAYEQYF.